The 2 T cell receptor beta chains listed next were all sequenced from one sample in a study of graft-versus-host responses after intestinal transplantation. The data were produced by immunoSEQ multiplex PCR, yet TCRdb's version contains in-frame clones alone and is incomplete. The sample includes about 81,000 clones, roughly nine tenths of them seen just once. No antigens are known for them. The sequenced sample was unstimulated CD4+ T cells sorted from spleen or lymph node cells, obtained before intestinal transplant. Receptors were obtained from a human donor who received an intestinal transplant.

The CDR3 reads CASSEPGATGNYGYTF. Written as DNA, the CDR3 is TGTGCCAGCAGTGAACCCGGGGCGACAGGGAACTATGGCTACACCTTC. The rearrangement joins TRBV25-1 to TRBJ1-2; 7 bases are a match to TRBD1. The germline CDR1 and CDR2 sequences are MGHDK and SYGVNS. The CDR3 spans 16 residues. The V and J ends lost 2 bases and 2 bases, in that order; junction bases with no gene match: 8.

V and J are TRBV27 and TRBJ1-2; TRBD1 is a possible D gene (6 bases). The CDR3 length is 13 residues. V lost 5 bases and J 4 bases, leaving 11 bases between the germline ends. Germline CDR1 and CDR2: MNHEY and SMNVEV (reference sequence). The CDR3 DNA sequence: TGTGCCAGCAGTAAACAGGGATCCTATGGCTACACCTTC. Residues: CASSKQGSYGYTF.